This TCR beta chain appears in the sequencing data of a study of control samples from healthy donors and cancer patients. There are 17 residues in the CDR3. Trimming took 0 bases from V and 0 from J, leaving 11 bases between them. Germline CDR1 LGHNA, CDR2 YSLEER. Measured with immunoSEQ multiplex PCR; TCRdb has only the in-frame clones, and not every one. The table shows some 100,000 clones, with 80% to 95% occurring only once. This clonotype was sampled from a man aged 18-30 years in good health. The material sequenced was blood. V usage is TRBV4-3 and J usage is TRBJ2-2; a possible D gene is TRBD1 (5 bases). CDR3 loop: CASSQDPVTANTGELFF. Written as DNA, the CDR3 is TGCGCCAGCAGCCAAGACCCGGTGACAGCGAACACCGGGGAGCTGTTTTTT.